This passage covers 31 T cell receptor beta chains from one sample sequenced in a study of cytomegalovirus exposure and HLA in healthy donors. Method: immunoSEQ multiplex PCR; TCRdb's copy keeps in-frame clones and lacks some. The sample includes under 150,000 clones, just under 85% seen only once; the top ten take around 1.4%. What was sequenced was PBMCs. Source of these receptors: a woman between 25 and 40 years old in good health and CMV-seronegative.

The gene calls are TRBV20-1 and TRBJ2-3; no definite D call. The CDR3 has 11 amino acids. The germline CDR1 and CDR2 sequences are DFQATT and SNEGSKA (reference sequence). Trimming pared 2 bases from V and 6 bases from J, leaving 6 bases between. The CDR3 protein is CSARLSDTQYF. CDR3 sequence (DNA): TGCAGTGCTAGACTGTCCGATACGCAGTATTTT.

This clone was picked up one time. The rearrangement joins TRBV7-3 to TRBJ2-3; 10 nucleotides match TRBD1. The CDR3 consists of 18 residues. In germline, CDR1 is SGHTA, CDR2 FQGTGA. Trimming removed 3 bases from V and 0 bases from J; junction bases left unmatched: 9. The CDR3 spells CASSFWDRGRSSTDTQYF. DNA of the CDR3: TGTGCCAGCAGCTTTTGGGACAGGGGAAGATCTAGCACAGATACGCAGTATTTT. Variable domain in full (rest from reference TRBV7-3 and TRBJ2-3): GAGVSQTPSNKVTEKGKYVELRCDPISGHTALYWYRQSLGQGPEFLIYFQGTGAADDSGLPNDRFFAVRPEGSVSTLKIQRTERGDSAVYLCASSFWDRGRSSTDTQYFGPGTRLTVL.

This clone came up once. This chain joins TRBV7-2 and TRBJ2-3, with D perhaps TRBD2 (6 bases). Between the trimmed V and J ends, which lost 1 base and 0 bases, there was a span of 11 bases. Germline-derived CDR1 and CDR2 are SGHTA and FQGNSA. The CDR3 consists of 16 residues. CDR3 DNA sequence: TGTGCCAGCAGCTTAGTGGGTAGCGGAAGCACAGATACGCAGTATTTT. It codes for CASSLVGSGSTDTQYF.

V gene TRBV15 combines with J gene TRBJ2-2, with D perhaps TRBD1 (5 bases). Between the trimmed V and J ends, which lost 5 bases and 8 bases, there was a span of 9 bases. The CDR3 runs 12 residues. Germline CDR1 and CDR2: LNHNV and YYDKDF (reference sequence). CDR3 nucleotides: TGTGCCACCAGCCTCGCAGGGGGGGAGCTGTTTTTT. This encodes CATSLAGGELFF.

As DNA, the CDR3 is TGTGCCAGCAGTGTGCGGGGACCTGCCGGGGAGCTGTTTTTT. Translation gives CASSVRGPAGELFF. The V gene is TRBV2, the J gene TRBJ2-2, with D tentatively TRBD2 (6 bases). The germline V and J ends were trimmed by 4 bases and 6 bases, with 12 bases remaining between them. The CDR3 consists of 14 residues. Per germline, CDR1 SNHLY and CDR2 FYNNEI.

Written as DNA, the CDR3 is TGTGCCAGCAGCGCGCAACCGGGACAGGGGACCCCCCTCCACTTT. Its translation: CASSAQPGQGTPLHF. The gene calls are TRBV9 and TRBJ1-6; 10 positions match TRBD1. With V trimmed by 3 bases and J by 13 bases, 10 bases remained unmatched. CDR1 and CDR2 (germline): SGDLS, YYNGEE. The length of the CDR3 is 15 residues.

This clone was detected only a few times. The chain has TRBV7-8 and TRBJ1-3, with TRBD1 matching over 8 bases. The CDR3 is made up of 18 amino acids. V gave up 5 bases and J gave up 6 bases; unmatched junction bases: 18. CDR1 is SGHVS, CDR2 FQNEAQ, per germline. The CDR3 here is CASSNGQGASLLPNTIYF. The DNA for the CDR3 is TGTGCCAGCAGCAATGGGCAGGGGGCCTCACTTCTGCCAAACACCATATATTTT.

This clone was detected only once. The chain recombines TRBV25-1 with TRBJ2-2; possibly TRBD2 for D (6 bases). Germline values: CDR1 MGHDK, CDR2 SYGVNS. Trimming shortened V by 2 bases and J by 3 bases, and 10 bases separated the two germline ends. CDR3 length: 15 residues. The CDR3: CASSEVGGYTGELFF. DNA of the CDR3: TGTGCCAGCAGTGAAGTCGGAGGGTACACCGGGGAGCTGTTTTTT.

The gene calls are TRBV6-6 and TRBJ1-1; TRBD1 matches at 7 bases. Germline assignment: CDR1 MNHNY and CDR2 SVGAGI (reference sequence). With V trimmed by 5 bases and J by 4 bases, 10 bases remained unmatched. This CDR3 contains 15 residues. The CDR3 coding sequence is TGTGCCAGCAGTGATATATACAGGGGCAGCACTGAAGCTTTCTTT. Encoded protein: CASSDIYRGSTEAFF.

J is TRBJ2-7 and V is TRBV7-2; possibly TRBD2 for D (6 bases). The CDR3 length is 19 residues. Germline V lookup: CDR1 SGHTA, CDR2 FQGNSA. Trimming pared 3 bases from V and 0 bases from J, leaving 24 bases between. This CDR3 reads CASSFRIGGAAGGSYEQYF. In DNA, the CDR3 is TGTGCCAGCAGCTTCAGGATAGGCGGGGCCGCTGGGGGCTCCTACGAGCAGTACTTC.

The rearrangement uses TRBV27 and TRBJ2-1, with 9 nucleotides matching TRBD1. Germline V gene sequence: CDR1 MNHEY, CDR2 SMNVEV (reference sequence). Trimming took 4 bases from V and 6 from J; bases not matched to a gene: 7. CDR3 length: 15 amino acids. DNA for the CDR3: TGTGCCAGCAGTTCCGGACAGGGGAACGGCAATGAGCAGTTCTTC. Translated: CASSSGQGNGNEQFF.

V usage is TRBV2 and J usage is TRBJ2-5; D call uncertain. Germline V gene sequence: CDR1 SNHLY, CDR2 FYNNEI. The V gene lost 6 bases and the J gene lost 5 bases, with 7 bases spanning the gap. This CDR3 contains 11 residues. In DNA form, the CDR3 reads TGTGCCAGCAGGGCTTATGAGACCCAGTACTTC. Translating it yields CASRAYETQYF.

The V gene is TRBV9, the J gene TRBJ2-5; 8 positions agree with TRBD1. The J segment lost 10 bases and the V segment lost 0 bases, leaving 5 bases of the junction unmatched. Germline CDR1 is SGDLS and CDR2 is YYNGEE. The CDR3 runs to 13 residues. CDR3 protein: CASSVGTGPGQYF. Written as DNA, the CDR3 is TGTGCCAGCAGCGTAGGGACAGGGCCCGGCCAGTACTTC.

V is TRBV5-1 and J is TRBJ2-3; TRBD1 aligns across 7 bases. V gave up 4 bases and J gave up 0 bases; unmatched junction bases: 5. The CDR3 loop spans 15 amino acids. Germline-derived CDR1 and CDR2 are SGHRS and YFSETQ. This chain's CDR3 is CASSVTTGSTDTQYF. In DNA, the CDR3 is TGCGCCAGCAGCGTAACGACAGGGAGCACAGATACGCAGTATTTT. Complete variable domain (other parts from reference TRBV5-1 and TRBJ2-3): KAGVTQTPRYLIKTRGQQVTLSCSPISGHRSVSWYQQTPGQGLQFLFEYFSETQRNKGNFPGRFSGRQFSNSRSEMNVSTLELGDSALYLCASSVTTGSTDTQYFGPGTRLTVL.

The chain couples TRBV7-2 to TRBJ2-7; the D is unclear. CDR1 SGHTA and CDR2 FQGNSA come from the germline V gene. V was pared by 4 bases and J by 2 bases, with 15 bases between. The CDR3 sequence is 15 residues long. CDR3 region: CASSSSRVRTYEQYF. CDR3 DNA sequence: TGTGCCAGCAGCTCGAGTCGGGTTAGGACCTACGAGCAGTACTTC.

Comment on this clone: The same CDR3 can be traced to other DNA sequences in this sample. This rearrangement joins TRBV29-1 to TRBJ1-1, with D possibly TRBD1 on 5 matching bases. The germline V gene encodes CDR1 SQVTM and CDR2 ANQGSEA. With 4 bases removed from V and 5 bases from J, the gap between germline ends came to 11 bases. This CDR3 has 12 residues. CDR3 nucleotide sequence: TGCAGCGTTGGGCAGGGAGGGACTGAAGCTTTCTTT. Amino acids: CSVGQGGTEAFF. The variable domain in full, with the rest retrieved from reference TRBV29-1 and TRBJ1-1, is SAVISQKPSRDICQRGTSLTIQCQVDSQVTMMFWYRQQPGQSLTLIATANQGSEATYESGFVIDKFPISRPNLTFSTLTVSNMSPEDSSIYLCSVGQGGTEAFFGQGTRLTVV.

The chain recombines TRBV18 with TRBJ2-1, with 8 bases matching TRBD1. Trimming took 5 bases from V and 6 from J; bases not matched to a gene: 15. CDR3 size: 17 residues. Germline CDR1 is KGHSH and CDR2 is LQKENI. For the CDR3, the DNA is TGTGCCAGCTCAATTACCCCAGGGGGCAAAGCTAGCAATGAGCAGTTCTTC. Translation gives CASSITPGGKASNEQFF.

This chain links TRBV19 with TRBJ1-2; D call uncertain. Trimming cost V 10 bases and J 8 bases, with 14 bases left between them. Germline lookup yields CDR1 LNHDA and CDR2 SQIVND (reference sequence). The CDR3 has 11 amino acids. The CDR3 DNA is TGTGCCAAAAGAGCCCCTAGGGGCTACACCTTC. Amino acids: CAKRAPRGYTF. The full variable domain, in which reference TRBV19 and TRBJ1-2 provide the parts outside the CDR3, is DGGITQSPKYLFRKEGQNVTLSCEQNLNHDAMYWYRQDPGQGLRLIYYSQIVNDFQKGDIAEGYSVSREKKESFPLTVTSAQKNPTAFYLCAKRAPRGYTFGSGTRLTVV.

The chain has TRBV6-1 and TRBJ1-2; D remains ambiguous. V was pared by 7 bases and J by 2 bases, with 14 bases between. The CDR3 runs 14 residues. Germline V CDR1 and CDR2: MNHNS, SASEGT. This CDR3 reads CASTRDSWNYGYTF. In DNA form, the CDR3 reads TGTGCCAGCACTAGAGACTCGTGGAACTATGGCTACACCTTC.

V usage is TRBV2 and J usage is TRBJ2-2; no definite D call. This CDR3 has 14 residues. Trimming pared 4 bases from V and 1 base from J, leaving 7 bases between. The germline gives CDR1 SNHLY, CDR2 FYNNEI. CDR3 amino acids: CASSVQLNTGELFF. CDR3 DNA sequence: TGTGCCAGCAGTGTACAGCTGAACACCGGGGAGCTGTTTTTT.

The chain has TRBV7-3 and TRBJ2-3, with a possible D match to TRBD1 (6 bases). The V gene lost 5 bases and the J gene lost 7 bases, with 13 bases spanning the gap. CDR1 is SGHTA and CDR2 is FQGTGA in the germline V gene. The CDR3 loop spans 13 amino acids. The CDR3 spells CASSSSQGYTQYF. The CDR3 coding sequence is TGTGCCAGCAGCAGCAGTCAGGGGTATACGCAGTATTTT.

V gene TRBV27 combines with J gene TRBJ1-4, with 7 bases fitting TRBD1. The junction had 2 bases not matched to a gene; V was cut back by 4 bases and J by 6 bases. The CDR3 has 13 amino acids. CDR1 and CDR2 from the germline V gene are MNHEY and SMNVEV (reference sequence). As DNA, the CDR3 is TGTGCCAGCAGTTCGACAGGGTATGAAAAACTGTTTTTT. Protein: CASSSTGYEKLFF.

V and J are TRBV6-6 and TRBJ1-5, with 9 bases lining up with TRBD1. Trimming cost V 5 bases and J 3 bases; bases outside gene matches: 5. Per germline, CDR1 MNHNY and CDR2 SVGAGI (reference sequence). The CDR3 extends over 15 amino acids. CDR3 sequence: CASSTGQGINQPQHF. CDR3 coding DNA: TGTGCCAGCAGTACGGGACAGGGCATCAATCAGCCCCAGCATTTT.

The V and J genes are TRBV15 and TRBJ1-2, with D possibly TRBD1 on 6 matching bases. There are 13 residues in the CDR3. Trimming left V 6 bases short and J 4 bases short, with 12 bases between. CDR1 and CDR2 from the germline V gene are LNHNV and YYDKDF (reference sequence). The CDR3 region is CATSTGYGYGYTF. CDR3 bases: TGTGCCACCAGTACAGGGTACGGCTATGGCTACACCTTC.

The chain carries TRBV2 and TRBJ2-6, with a tentative D call TRBD1 (6 bases). The CDR3 contains 14 residues. Trimming removed 8 bases from V and 2 bases from J, with 10 bases in between. Germline V gene lookup returns CDR1 SNHLY and CDR2 FYNNEI. In DNA, the CDR3 is TGTGCCAGCCAGCCAGGGGCTGGGGCCAACGTCCTGACTTTC. Translated, it gives CASQPGAGANVLTF.

This chain uses TRBV4-2 with TRBJ1-6, with 8 bases fitting TRBD1. Germline CDR1 LGHNA, CDR2 YNFKEQ. Trimming removed 0 bases from V and 8 bases from J; junction bases left unmatched: 9. This CDR3 spans 17 amino acids. The CDR3 region has the DNA TGTGCCAGCAGCCAAGATGGGCAGGGGGCGATTTATTCACCCCTCCACTTT. Residues: CASSQDGQGAIYSPLHF.

The rearrangement uses TRBV5-1 and TRBJ1-2; D is possibly TRBD1 (5 bases). Trimming removed 4 bases at V and 6 bases at J, with 10 bases between. This CDR3 is built from 12 residues. CDR1 and CDR2 (germline): SGHRS, YFSETQ. CDR3 sequence: CASSPSGDGYTF. CDR3 sequence (DNA): TGCGCCAGCAGCCCGTCGGGGGATGGCTACACCTTC.

This sequence joins TRBV4-3 and TRBJ2-3, with 8 bases aligning to TRBD2. The CDR3 covers 15 residues. Per germline, CDR1 LGHNA and CDR2 YSLEER. The trim removed 2 bases at V and 1 base at J, leaving 2 bases unmatched. CDR3 nucleotides: TGCGCCAGCAGCCAATGGCGGGGGGGCACAGATACGCAGTATTTT. Translation gives CASSQWRGGTDTQYF.

The chain links TRBV7-6 to TRBJ1-4; 7 nucleotides agree with TRBD1. Unmatched junction bases numbered 7, after V lost 4 bases and J lost 8 bases. The CDR3 is 14 amino acids. CDR1 and CDR2 (germline): SGHVS, FNYEAQ. In nucleotides, the CDR3 is TGTGCCAGCAGCTCCATCGACAGGGCCGAAAAACTGTTTTTT. This encodes CASSSIDRAEKLFF. The variable domain in full, with the rest retrieved from reference TRBV7-6 and TRBJ1-4, is GAGVSQSPRYKVTKRGQDVALRCDPISGHVSLYWYRQALGQGPEFLTYFNYEAQQDKSGLPNDRFSAERPEGSISTLTIQRTEQRDSAMYRCASSSIDRAEKLFFGSGTQLSVL.

The J gene is TRBJ2-7, the V gene TRBV27; D possibly corresponds to TRBD1 (6 bases). Germline V gene sequence: CDR1 MNHEY, CDR2 SMNVEV (reference sequence). This CDR3 contains 13 residues. The V gene lost 5 bases and the J gene lost 2 bases, with 10 bases spanning the gap. CDR3 amino acids: CASSHRDPYEQYF. The DNA of the CDR3 is TGTGCCAGCAGTCACAGGGACCCCTACGAGCAGTACTTC.

This chain links TRBV6-5 with TRBJ2-2, with 8 bases lining up with TRBD1. After removal of 4 bases from V and 1 base from J, the junction contained 5 bases not matched to a gene. The CDR3 consists of 16 residues. Per the germline V gene, CDR1 is MNHEY and CDR2 is SVGAGI. CDR3 sequence reads: CASSSLGTGNTGELFF. CDR3 in DNA: TGTGCCAGCAGTTCCCTCGGGACAGGGAACACCGGGGAGCTGTTTTTT.